Listed here are 24 T cell receptor beta chains from one sample, sequenced in a study of graft-versus-host responses after intestinal transplantation. Assay used: immunoSEQ multiplex PCR; TCRdb lists only in-frame clones, some missing. This sample has approximately 86,000 clones, with 91% found just once. Their cognate antigens are unknown. Specimen: unstimulated CD4+ T cells sorted from spleen or lymph node cells, collected before intestinal transplant. All receptors derive from a human donor who received an intestinal transplant.

This sequence joins TRBV19 and TRBJ2-1; D remains unclear. The CDR3 sequence is 12 residues long. V shed 3 bases and J shed 9 bases, with 9 bases lying between them. Germline CDR1 LNHDA, CDR2 SQIVND (reference sequence). This chain's CDR3 is CASSIQNAEQFF. The DNA of the CDR3 is TGTGCCAGTAGTATTCAGAACGCTGAGCAGTTCTTC.

In this sample, this clone turned up once. The chain employs TRBV19 and TRBJ1-2; tentative D call: TRBD1 (6 bases). Trimming removed 6 bases from V and 14 bases from J, with 22 bases in between. Germline CDR1 reads LNHDA; CDR2 reads SQIVND (reference sequence). CDR3 length: 13 residues. This CDR3 is CASSPQTGSYSTF. CDR3 nucleotide sequence: TGTGCCAGTAGCCCCCAAACAGGGTCCTATTCGACCTTC.

The gene calls are TRBV19 and TRBJ2-1, with 7 positions matching TRBD2. The germline V gene encodes CDR1 LNHDA and CDR2 SQIVND (reference sequence). There are 15 residues in the CDR3. V dropped 2 bases and J dropped 6; count of bases not matched to a gene: 7. The CDR3 DNA reads TGTGCCAGTAGTATAATGGCGGGAGAGGGCAATGAGCAGTTCTTC. Its translation: CASSIMAGEGNEQFF. Full variable domain (missing parts from reference TRBV19 and TRBJ2-1): DGGITQSPKYLFRKEGQNVTLSCEQNLNHDAMYWYRQDPGQGLRLIYYSQIVNDFQKGDIAEGYSVSREKKESFPLTVTSAQKNPTAFYLCASSIMAGEGNEQFFGPGTRLTVL.

V is TRBV18 and J is TRBJ2-1; TRBD1 aligns across 8 bases. Germline CDR1 reads KGHSH; CDR2 reads LQKENI. CDR3 length: 17 amino acids. V was pared by 0 bases and J by 5 bases, with 9 bases of the junction left unmatched. CDR3 bases: TGTGCCAGCTCACCACCTGGAAGGACAGGGAGGAACAATGAGCAGTTCTTC. It codes for CASSPPGRTGRNNEQFF.

For the CDR3, the DNA is TGTGCCAGCAGTGAACGGGGGGGGACTTTGTCCTACAATGAGCAGTTCTTC. Protein product: CASSERGGTLSYNEQFF. This sequence joins TRBV2 and TRBJ2-1; TRBD2 agrees at 8 bases. Germline CDR1 is SNHLY and CDR2 is FYNNEI. Trimming took 2 bases from V and 1 from J; bases not matched to a gene: 7. This CDR3 contains 17 residues.

This clone was detected only a few times. This chain uses TRBV5-6 with TRBJ2-1; TRBD2 aligns across 11 bases. V lost 1 base, J lost 4 bases, and 4 bases stayed unmatched. Germline values: CDR1 SGHDT, CDR2 YYEEEE. This CDR3 comprises 16 residues. The CDR3, as DNA: TGTGCCAGCAGCTTGCCCCGACTAGCGGGGTACAATGAGCAGTTCTTC. This sequence encodes CASSLPRLAGYNEQFF.

This clone was counted between two and nine times. J is TRBJ2-1 and V is TRBV5-4; 7 positions match TRBD2. This CDR3 region has 16 residues. Germline values: CDR1 SGHNT, CDR2 YYREEE (reference sequence). The junction had 14 bases not matched to a gene; V was cut back by 7 bases and J by 4 bases. The CDR3 sequence: CASHPGASGPYNEQFF. The DNA of the CDR3 is TGTGCCAGCCACCCCGGGGCTAGCGGACCATACAATGAGCAGTTCTTC.

The chain carries TRBV4-3 and TRBJ2-1; D unclear. This CDR3 has 12 amino acids. CDR1 and CDR2 (germline): LGHNA, YSLEER. Between the trimmed V and J ends, which lost 0 bases and 14 bases, there was a span of 11 bases. CDR3 sequence: CASSQETGPKFF. CDR3 sequence (DNA): TGCGCCAGCAGCCAAGAGACGGGTCCTAAGTTCTTC.

The gene calls are TRBV9 and TRBJ2-3; 7 bases map to TRBD2. This CDR3 comprises 15 residues. V dropped 2 bases and J dropped 0; count of bases not matched to a gene: 3. Germline V gene lookup returns CDR1 SGDLS and CDR2 YYNGEE. CDR3 coding DNA: TGTGCCAGCAGCGTGACTAGCCTGAGCACAGATACGCAGTATTTT. Residues: CASSVTSLSTDTQYF.

This rearrangement joins TRBV30 to TRBJ2-7, with D maybe TRBD1 (6 bases). The CDR3 runs 15 residues. Germline assignment: CDR1 GTSNPN and CDR2 SVGIG (reference sequence). V was shortened by 0 bases and J by 3 bases, with 15 bases between the two germline ends. Here the CDR3 reads CAWSVRGTCYYEQYF. The CDR3, as DNA: TGTGCCTGGAGTGTAAGAGGGACATGCTACTACGAGCAGTACTTC.

The chain uses TRBV7-9 and TRBJ1-5; 8 positions agree with TRBD1. Germline loops: CDR1 SEHNR, CDR2 FQNEAQ (reference sequence). There are 16 residues in the CDR3. J was trimmed by 4 bases and V by 3 bases; bases with no gene match: 8. The CDR3 DNA sequence: TGTGCCAGCAGCTTGGGGTCCGGGACAGGAAATCAGCCCCAGCATTTT. Translation: CASSLGSGTGNQPQHF.

This chain uses TRBV5-1 with TRBJ2-7, with D maybe TRBD1 (6 bases). The CDR3 spans 13 residues. The germline V gene encodes CDR1 SGHRS and CDR2 YFSETQ. Between the trimmed V and J ends, which lost 6 bases and 0 bases, there was a span of 10 bases. The CDR3 DNA reads TGCGCCAGCAAACGGACAGACTCCTACGAGCAGTACTTC. Protein product: CASKRTDSYEQYF.

For the CDR3, the DNA is TGTGCCTGGAGTACCGGGGAGGGAAACATTCAGTACTTC. It translates to CAWSTGEGNIQYF. This rearrangement joins TRBV30 to TRBJ2-4, with TRBD2 identical over 7 bases. The ends lost 2 bases at V and 6 bases at J; junction bases unmatched: 4. CDR1 and CDR2 from the germline V gene are GTSNPN and SVGIG (reference sequence). The CDR3 is made up of 13 amino acids.

The chain joins TRBV10-3 to TRBJ1-2; D not certain. Germline CDR1 ENHRY, CDR2 SYGVKD. Between the trimmed V and J ends, which lost 6 bases and 7 bases, there was a span of 12 bases. This CDR3 region has 12 residues. CDR3 in DNA: TGTGCCATCAGCGCAGACTCGCTTGGCTACACCTTC. Encoded protein: CAISADSLGYTF.

This rearrangement joins TRBV13 to TRBJ1-2; TRBD1 aligns across 7 bases. The CDR3 loop spans 13 amino acids. CDR1 and CDR2 (germline): PRHDT, FYEKMQ (reference sequence). The junction had 0 bases not matched to a gene; V was cut back by 1 base and J by 4 bases. In DNA, the CDR3 is TGTGCCAGCAGCTTAGCAGGGGGCTATGGCTACACCTTC. Its translation is CASSLAGGYGYTF.

This chain connects TRBV18 to TRBJ1-3; maybe TRBD1 (5 bases). Trimming stripped 2 bases from V and 3 bases from J, with 11 bases between. This CDR3 has 15 amino acids. The germline V gene encodes CDR1 KGHSH and CDR2 LQKENI. The CDR3 DNA reads as TGTGCCAGCTCACCAAAGGGAAGGGGTGGAAACACCATATATTTT. As protein: CASSPKGRGGNTIYF.

The V call is TRBV30, the J call TRBJ1-4, with D hard to call. CDR1 and CDR2 (germline): GTSNPN, SVGIG (reference sequence). Trimming took off 0 bases at V and 6 bases at J, with 8 bases between the two ends. This CDR3 comprises 13 residues. Here the CDR3 DNA reads TGTGCCTGGAGTGTATTAACAGATGAAAAACTGTTTTTT. Translation: CAWSVLTDEKLFF.

The chain links TRBV4-3 to TRBJ2-2; D is ambiguous. V was cut by 2 bases and J by 5 bases, with 12 bases left in between. Per germline, CDR1 LGHNA and CDR2 YSLEER. The CDR3 sequence is 15 residues long. The CDR3: CASSQRSSATGELFF. CDR3 sequence (DNA): TGCGCCAGCAGCCAACGTAGCTCGGCGACCGGGGAGCTGTTTTTT.

The chain is built from TRBV7-2 and TRBJ2-1, with D perhaps matching TRBD2 (6 bases). V dropped 6 bases and J dropped 5 bases, with 11 bases sitting between them. The CDR3 is made up of 13 amino acids. Germline V gene lookup returns CDR1 SGHTA and CDR2 FQGNSA. CDR3 sequence: CASSRGADNEQFF. CDR3 nucleotide sequence: TGTGCCAGCAGTCGCGGGGCCGACAATGAGCAGTTCTTC.

This clone was counted only a few times. The chain has TRBV10-3 and TRBJ1-3; TRBD1 matches at 12 bases. The germline V gene has CDR1 ENHRY and CDR2 SYGVKD. There are 17 residues in the CDR3. Germline trimming cut 6 bases from V and 1 base from J; bases unmatched to any gene: 7. CDR3 region: CAISGGTGGSSGNTIYF. For the CDR3, the DNA is TGTGCCATCAGCGGCGGGACAGGGGGCTCGTCTGGAAACACCATATATTTT.

V is TRBV2 and J is TRBJ1-6; TRBD1 is a possible D gene (6 bases). CDR1 SNHLY and CDR2 FYNNEI come from the germline V gene. The CDR3 runs 16 residues. Trimming left V 0 bases short and J 8 bases short, with 14 bases between. The DNA of the CDR3 is TGTGCCAGCAGTGAAGCAGCGGGGGGCACTTATTCACCCCTCCACTTT. It encodes CASSEAAGGTYSPLHF. Filled out from reference TRBV2 and TRBJ1-6, the complete variable domain reads EPEVTQTPSHQVTQMGQEVILRCVPISNHLYFYWYRQILGQKVEFLVSFYNNEISEKSEIFDDQFSVERPDGSNFTLKIRSTKLEDSAMYFCASSEAAGGTYSPLHFGNGTRLTVT.

This chain joins TRBV4-3 and TRBJ1-5; 9 nucleotides agree with TRBD1. Germline V gene sequence: CDR1 LGHNA, CDR2 YSLEER. The CDR3 consists of 15 residues. Unmatched junction bases numbered 4, after V lost 1 base and J lost 6 bases. In DNA form, the CDR3 reads TGCGCCAGCAGCCAAGTTACAGGGGGCGGTCAGCCCCAGCATTTT. Translated: CASSQVTGGGQPQHF.

The gene calls are TRBV4-2 and TRBJ2-7, with a possible D match to TRBD1 (6 bases). Trimming stripped 3 bases from V and 4 bases from J, with 19 bases between. This CDR3 comprises 16 residues. The germline V gene encodes CDR1 LGHNA and CDR2 YNFKEQ. CDR3 nucleotides: TGTGCCAGCAGCCATATCTCCGGGACACGTCTGTACGAGCAGTACTTC. It encodes CASSHISGTRLYEQYF.

The chain carries TRBV25-1 and TRBJ1-3, with unresolved D. The CDR3 runs to 14 residues. V dropped 4 bases and J dropped 4 bases, with 11 bases sitting between them. The germline gives CDR1 MGHDK, CDR2 SYGVNS. The CDR3 coding sequence is TGTGCCAGCAGTGCAGCGGGCTCCGGAAACACCATATATTTT. This encodes CASSAAGSGNTIYF. The full variable domain, completed using reference TRBV25-1 and TRBJ1-3, is EADIYQTPRYLVIGTGKKITLECSQTMGHDKMYWYQQDPGMELHLIHYSYGVNSTEKGDLSSESTVSRIRTEHFPLTLESARPSHTSQYLCASSAAGSGNTIYFGEGSWLTVV.